The rows below give T cell receptor beta chains drawn from one sample of a study of immune cell composition in non-small cell lung cancer. The table came from immunoSEQ multiplex PCR; TCRdb's copy has only in-frame clones and leaves some out. In the table there are 7,500 to 10,000 clones, roughly 69% of which are singletons. Material: non-adjacent lung tissue. The receptors were sampled from a human donor with non-small cell lung cancer. CDR3s include the opening cysteine and the closing phenylalanine or tryptophan. The D gene is left open where the match is weak. The size entry is marked missing in some rows and otherwise reads once, few, many or a size class.

abundance,v_gene,j_gene,d_gene,CDR3aa,CDR3nt
-,TRBV11-3,TRBJ1-2,-,CASSLRSPLNGYTF,TGTGCCAGCAGCTTACGGTCGCCCTTGAATGGCTACACCTTC
few,TRBV5-1,TRBJ1-5,-,CASSFGDSNQPQHF,TGCGCCAGCAGCTTCGGGGATAGCAATCAGCCCCAGCATTTT
once,TRBV7-9,TRBJ1-1,-,CASSLEQGNTEAFF,TGTGCCAGCAGCTTAGAACAGGGAAACACTGAAGCTTTCTTT
-,TRBV5-6,TRBJ2-7,TRBD1,CASSPDRVREQYF,TGTGCCAGCAGCCCGGACAGGGTGAGAGAGCAGTACTTC
-,TRBV5-4,TRBJ2-3,TRBD2,CASSLPRGGKVDTQYF,TGTGCCAGCAGCCTACCCCGGGGGGGCAAAGTAGATACGCAGTATTTT
-,TRBV2,TRBJ2-5,TRBD2,CASSEKGAGGPRDQYF,TGTGCCAGCAGTGAAAAGGGAGCGGGGGGCCCTAGGGACCAGTACTTC
-,TRBV9,TRBJ1-2,-,CASSVGTGGNYGYTF,TGTGCCAGCAGCGTAGGGACGGGGGGTAACTATGGCTACACCTTC
-,TRBV27,TRBJ1-2,TRBD1,CATRGTAFHPNYGYTF,TGTGCCACCAGGGGGACAGCGTTTCACCCTAACTATGGCTACACCTTC
once,TRBV6-6,TRBJ1-1,TRBD1,CAGRDSPNTEAFF,TGTGCCGGCCGGGACAGCCCGAACACTGAAGCTTTCTTT
-,TRBV23-1,TRBJ2-7,-,CASSQSSGYEQYF,TGCGCCAGCAGTCAATCGTCAGGTTACGAGCAGTACTTC
-,TRBV6-4,TRBJ2-3,-,CASSANGEGDTQYF,TGTGCCAGCAGTGCAAACGGCGAGGGAGATACGCAGTATTTT
-,TRBV5-4,TRBJ1-2,TRBD1,CASSSDRGYGYTF,TGTGCCAGCAGCTCCGACAGGGGGTATGGCTACACCTTC
-,TRBV5-1,TRBJ1-1,TRBD1,CASSWTGGYDTEAFF,TGCGCCAGCAGCTGGACAGGGGGCTACGACACTGAAGCTTTCTTT
-,TRBV5-6,TRBJ1-2,-,CASSTRAAYGYTF,TGTGCCAGCAGCACGAGGGCGGCCTATGGCTACACCTTC
-,TRBV4-3,TRBJ1-1,-,CASQDSMNTEAFF,TGCGCCAGTCAGGACAGTATGAACACTGAAGCTTTCTTT
-,TRBV2,TRBJ2-5,TRBD2,CASRLAGGRETQYF,TGTGCCAGCAGACTAGCGGGGGGACGTGAGACCCAGTACTTC
-,TRBV5-1,TRBJ2-5,TRBD1,CASSLTGDETQYF,TGCGCCAGCAGCTTGACAGGGGACGAGACCCAGTACTTC
few,TRBV6-1,TRBJ1-5,TRBD1,CASADRGNQPQHF,TGTGCCAGCGCGGACAGGGGAAATCAGCCCCAGCATTTT
-,TRBV5-6,TRBJ2-7,TRBD1,CASSSGQPYEQYF,TGTGCCAGCAGCTCGGGACAGCCCTACGAGCAGTACTTC
-,TRBV11-2,TRBJ2-3,TRBD2,CASSLASPSGDRTDTQYF,TGTGCCAGCAGCTTAGCGTCGCCTAGCGGGGACCGCACAGATACGCAGTATTTT
-,TRBV6-5,TRBJ2-7,-,CASRRGRDPSYEQYF,TGTGCCAGCCGGAGGGGCAGGGACCCCTCCTACGAGCAGTACTTC
-,TRBV5-1,TRBJ1-4,TRBD1,CASSSGQGEKLFF,TGCGCCAGCAGCTCAGGACAGGGTGAAAAACTGTTTTTT
-,TRBV10-3,TRBJ2-2,TRBD1,CAISPGTARGGELFF,TGTGCCATCAGTCCGGGGACAGCCAGGGGTGGGGAGCTGTTTTTT
-,TRBV6-5,TRBJ2-7,TRBD2,CASSYGRAYEQYF,TGTGCCAGCAGTTACGGGAGGGCCTACGAGCAGTACTTC
-,TRBV5-6,TRBJ1-1,-,CASGQNTEAFF,TGTGCCAGCGGGCAGAACACTGAAGCTTTCTTT
once,TRBV4-3,TRBJ2-5,TRBD1,CASSPRDRGLAQYF,TGCGCCAGCAGCCCCCGGGACAGGGGCTTGGCCCAGTACTTC
-,TRBV4-3,TRBJ2-4,-,CASSQDPGTKNIQYF,TGCGCCAGCAGCCAAGACCCAGGGACCAAAAACATTCAGTACTTC
-,TRBV6-6,TRBJ1-4,TRBD1,CASSTGQGEEKLFF,TGTGCCAGCAGTACGGGACAGGGGGAGGAAAAACTGTTTTTT
-,TRBV5-1,TRBJ2-3,-,CASSAQASTDTQYF,TGCGCCAGCAGTGCTCAGGCCAGCACAGATACGCAGTATTTT
-,TRBV5-4,TRBJ1-1,TRBD1,CASSSEQGTEAFF,TGTGCCAGCAGCTCTGAACAGGGGACTGAAGCTTTCTTT
-,TRBV13,TRBJ1-2,TRBD1,CASSLDRGVMGDTF,TGTGCCAGCAGCTTGGACAGGGGGGTAATGGGTGACACCTTC
medium-sized,TRBV5-1,TRBJ1-1,-,CASSLQGQNTEAFF,TGCGCCAGCAGCTTGCAGGGGCAGAACACTGAAGCTTTCTTT
-,TRBV29-1,TRBJ1-1,-,CSVERQASSAEAFF,TGCAGCGTTGAAAGGCAGGCCAGTTCGGCTGAAGCTTTCTTT
-,TRBV27,TRBJ1-5,-,CASSQGYSNQPQHF,TGTGCCAGCAGTCAGGGGTATAGCAATCAGCCCCAGCATTTT
few,TRBV6-6,TRBJ2-2,-,CASAPGGAGTGELFF,TGTGCCAGCGCCCCTGGGGGGGCGGGCACCGGGGAGCTGTTTTTT
-,TRBV7-2,TRBJ2-7,TRBD1,CASSYRTGGLEYF,TGTGCCAGCAGCTACCGGACAGGGGGTTTGGAGTACTTC
-,TRBV27,TRBJ1-1,-,CASSLIAVYTEAFF,TGTGCCAGCAGTTTAATAGCAGTATACACTGAAGCTTTCTTT
-,TRBV18,TRBJ2-2,-,CASSPPGVRVVTGELFF,TGTGCCAGCTCACCACCGGGAGTAAGGGTCGTCACCGGGGAGCTGTTTTTT
few,TRBV7-9,TRBJ1-1,TRBD1,CASSLRGQAMNTEAFF,TGTGCCAGCAGCTTACGGGGACAGGCGATGAACACTGAAGCTTTCTTT
-,TRBV5-4,TRBJ2-7,-,CASSLAAGGQYEQYF,TGTGCCAGCAGCTTGGCTGCAGGCGGACAGTACGAGCAGTACTTC
-,TRBV7-2,TRBJ2-3,-,CASSLGGHSSTDTQYF,TGTGCCAGCAGCTTAGGGGGGCACTCTAGCACAGATACGCAGTATTTT
-,TRBV30,TRBJ2-3,TRBD2,CAWSVGTSGGAHTQYF,TGTGCCTGGAGTGTGGGGACTAGCGGGGGGGCGCATACGCAGTATTTT
few,TRBV4-3,TRBJ1-2,TRBD1,CASSQGTGTNYGYTF,TGCGCCAGCAGCCAAGGGACAGGGACTAACTATGGCTACACCTTC
-,TRBV2,TRBJ2-2,-,CASMTSPGGTGELFF,TGTGCCAGCATGACGTCACCCGGGGGCACCGGGGAGCTGTTTTTT
-,TRBV5-1,TRBJ2-3,-,CASSLDGRGSDTQYF,TGCGCCAGCAGCTTGGACGGCAGGGGATCAGATACGCAGTATTTT
few,TRBV5-1,TRBJ1-3,-,CASSLGGAGNTIYF,TGCGCCAGCAGCTTGGGCGGGGCTGGAAACACCATATATTTT
-,TRBV7-2,TRBJ1-2,-,CASSLGVQYGYTF,TGTGCCAGCAGCTTAGGAGTACAGTATGGCTACACCTTC
-,TRBV7-9,TRBJ2-7,-,CASSPRLTTVSYEQYF,TGTGCCAGCAGCCCTCGCTTGACTACAGTATCCTACGAGCAGTACTTC
-,TRBV5-4,TRBJ2-5,-,CASSRQASQETQYF,TGTGCCAGCAGCCGACAGGCCTCCCAAGAGACCCAGTACTTC
-,TRBV27,TRBJ1-6,TRBD1,CASRKTGERHSPLHF,TGTGCCAGCCGCAAAACAGGGGAAAGGCATTCACCCCTCCACTTT
-,TRBV12-5,TRBJ2-7,-,CASGLILGALYEQYF,TGTGCTAGTGGTTTGATTCTAGGGGCCCTCTACGAGCAGTACTTC
medium-sized,TRBV27,TRBJ2-3,TRBD2,CASSFEGVAGGNTDTQYF,TGTGCCAGCAGTTTCGAGGGGGTAGCGGGGGGAAACACAGATACGCAGTATTTT
-,TRBV5-1,TRBJ2-7,TRBD1,CASSPDRTYEQYF,TGCGCCAGCAGCCCGGACAGGACCTACGAGCAGTACTTC
-,TRBV7-6,TRBJ2-4,TRBD2,CASSPGLRDIQYF,TGTGCCAGCAGCCCGGGACTAAGGGACATTCAGTACTTC